A single sample gave rise to the 18 T cell receptor beta chains below, sequenced in a study of cytomegalovirus exposure and HLA in healthy donors. Primers included in the PCR were 60 Vbeta and 13 Jbeta primers. The data were produced by immunoSEQ multiplex PCR, yet TCRdb's version contains in-frame clones alone and is incomplete. The sample yields 150,000 to 200,000 clones, approximately 73% seen once. Material: PBMCs. The receptors here all came from a man aged 45-65 years in good health and CMV-seronegative.

The CDR3 DNA follows: TGTGCCACCAGCGGGACTGCTAGCTCCTACAATGAGCAGTTCTTC. This codes for CATSGTASSYNEQFF. This chain joins TRBV15 and TRBJ2-1; a weak D match, TRBD2 (6 bases). Looked up from germline, CDR1 is LNHNV and CDR2 is YYDKDF (reference sequence). The CDR3 has 15 amino acids. V was trimmed by 5 bases and J by 0 bases, leaving 11 bases between them.

The chain recombines TRBV18 with TRBJ1-6, with 7 bases identical to TRBD1. Germline CDR1 is KGHSH and CDR2 is LQKENI. Losses at the gene ends were 3 bases for V and 4 bases for J; bases not matched to a gene: 3. This CDR3 is 15 amino acids long. DNA of the CDR3: TGTGCCAGCTCACCGGGACAGAGTTATAATTCACCCCTCCACTTT. Encoded protein: CASSPGQSYNSPLHF.

The chain combines TRBV11-2 with TRBJ2-5; weak D call: TRBD2 (5 bases). V shed 1 base and J shed 4 bases, with 13 bases lying between them. Germline V gene lookup returns CDR1 SGHAT and CDR2 FQNNGV. The CDR3 has 15 amino acids. The CDR3 nucleotides read TGTGCCAGCAGCTTAGTCCCACTAGTGGGAGAGACCCAGTACTTC. It translates to CASSLVPLVGETQYF.

The CDR3 DNA reads TGTGCCAGCAGTTACTCTGAGGGATTGGCTTCACCCCTCCACTTT. Protein product: CASSYSEGLASPLHF. This chain links TRBV6-5 with TRBJ1-6; D uncertain. V was clipped by 0 bases and J by 9 bases, with 12 bases between them. From germline, CDR1 is MNHEY and CDR2 SVGAGI. The CDR3 runs 15 residues.

The chain employs TRBV5-6 and TRBJ2-3; a possible D gene is TRBD1 (6 bases). Per germline, CDR1 SGHDT and CDR2 YYEEEE. This CDR3 is built from 16 residues. Trimming took 3 bases from V and 4 from J, leaving 18 bases between them. The CDR3 is CASSSLMGGGADTQYF. The CDR3 DNA follows: TGTGCCAGCAGCTCCCTAATGGGTGGGGGCGCAGATACGCAGTATTTT.

The V call is TRBV29-1, the J call TRBJ1-2; 9 bases are a match to TRBD1. J was trimmed by 6 bases and V by 3 bases; bases with no gene match: 8. CDR1 and CDR2 from the germline V gene are SQVTM and ANQGSEA. The CDR3 consists of 14 residues. The CDR3 spells CSVDDRGLADGYTF. DNA of the CDR3: TGCAGCGTTGATGACAGGGGGTTGGCAGATGGCTACACCTTC. The full variable domain, with the rest looked up from reference TRBV29-1 and TRBJ1-2, is SAVISQKPSRDICQRGTSLTIQCQVDSQVTMMFWYRQQPGQSLTLIATANQGSEATYESGFVIDKFPISRPNLTFSTLTVSNMSPEDSSIYLCSVDDRGLADGYTFGSGTRLTVV.

This clone appeared once. The chain carries TRBV12-2 and TRBJ2-5; the table's TRBD2 call for D was not verified on the DNA. TRBV12-2 has pseudogene status. CDR3 size: 15 residues. The CDR3 reads CASRLGPAAAATQYF. CDR3 nucleotides: TGTGCAAGTCGCTTAGGTCCGGCAGCCGCGGCGACCCAGTACTTC.

This clone occurred a few times. The V and J genes are TRBV19 and TRBJ1-5, with 8 bases fitting TRBD1. This CDR3 is built from 16 residues. Germline V gene data show CDR1 as LNHDA and CDR2 as SQIVND (reference sequence). The V gene end was trimmed by 4 bases and the J gene end by 4 bases; junction bases not matched to a gene: 9. The CDR3: CASSRVTGGLNQPQHF. DNA for the CDR3: TGTGCCAGTAGTAGAGTTACAGGGGGACTTAATCAGCCCCAGCATTTT.

This clone came up a few times. The J gene is TRBJ2-1, the V gene TRBV27; 8 bases align to TRBD2. Trimming removed 5 bases from V and 9 bases from J; junction bases left unmatched: 6. The CDR3 contains 13 residues. In germline, CDR1 is MNHEY, CDR2 SMNVEV (reference sequence). Here the CDR3 reads CASSRRLASEQFF. Here the CDR3 DNA reads TGTGCCAGCAGTCGAAGACTAGCGTCTGAGCAGTTCTTC.

The sample holds a few counts of this clone. The chain recombines TRBV7-9 with TRBJ1-1; D remains ambiguous. CDR1 is SEHNR and CDR2 is FQNEAQ in the germline V gene (reference sequence). Trimming stripped 7 bases from V and 3 bases from J, with 9 bases between. The CDR3 spans 12 residues. CDR3 nucleotide sequence: TGTGCCAGCATCTCCGGGGACACTGAAGCTTTCTTT. It translates to CASISGDTEAFF.

The table lists this clone with a count of one. V gene TRBV6-1 combines with J gene TRBJ2-1; weak D call: TRBD2 (6 bases). Trimming stripped 7 bases from V and 2 bases from J, with 15 bases between. Germline V gives CDR1 MNHNS, CDR2 SASEGT. The CDR3 extends over 15 amino acids. The CDR3 nucleotides read TGTGCCAGCATAATCCGGGACTTGGCCTACAATGAGCAGTTCTTC. Its protein product is CASIIRDLAYNEQFF.

This clone was counted a few times. The chain combines TRBV18 with TRBJ1-2; tentative D call: TRBD1 (6 bases). The germline gives CDR1 KGHSH, CDR2 LQKENI. This CDR3 is 13 amino acids long. Trimming took 5 bases from V and 4 from J, leaving 11 bases between them. The CDR3 sequence is CASSSRGGYGYTF. CDR3 nucleotide sequence: TGTGCCAGCTCATCCCGAGGGGGCTATGGCTACACCTTC.

This clone has just one count. The chain uses TRBV27 and TRBJ2-3; D possibly corresponds to TRBD2 (6 bases). Germline V gene lookup returns CDR1 MNHEY and CDR2 SMNVEV (reference sequence). The CDR3 length is 14 residues. V lost 3 bases, J lost 2 bases, and 9 bases lay in between. The CDR3 DNA is TGTGCCAGCAGTTTCGGGACTGCCACAGATACGCAGTATTTT. This codes for CASSFGTATDTQYF.

The chain has TRBV7-6 and TRBJ2-6; no clear D. From germline, CDR1 is SGHVS and CDR2 FNYEAQ. V lost 5 bases, J lost 0 bases, and 5 bases lay in between. This CDR3 spans 14 amino acids. The CDR3 loop reads CASSPLSGANVLTF. In DNA, the CDR3 is TGTGCCAGCAGCCCACTCTCTGGGGCCAACGTCCTGACTTTC.

A single count supports this clone. V and J are TRBV25-1 and TRBJ2-5; weak D call: TRBD2 (6 bases). The V end lost 7 bases, the J end lost 5 bases, and 20 bases lay between the germline ends. The CDR3 sequence is 15 residues long. CDR1 and CDR2 (germline): MGHDK, SYGVNS. The CDR3 sequence: CASNPGGARGETQYF. The CDR3 nucleotides read TGTGCCAGCAACCCCGGAGGGGCGCGCGGGGAGACCCAGTACTTC.

The chain has TRBV4-2 and TRBJ2-1; 7 bases are a match to TRBD1. The CDR3 length is 17 residues. Germline CDR1 is LGHNA and CDR2 is YNFKEQ. The V gene end was trimmed by 2 bases and the J gene end by 6 bases; junction bases not matched to a gene: 13. The CDR3 DNA is TGTGCCAGCAGCCAAAGGAACAGGGGAAGTACCTTCAATGAGCAGTTCTTC. Its protein product is CASSQRNRGSTFNEQFF.

The V call is TRBV5-1, the J call TRBJ2-7, with 9 positions matching TRBD1. The V gene's germline CDR1 is SGHRS and CDR2 YFSETQ. The ends lost 3 bases at V and 2 bases at J; junction bases unmatched: 6. This CDR3 region has 15 residues. The CDR3 region is CASSWRTGEPYEQYF. In DNA, the CDR3 is TGCGCCAGCAGCTGGCGGACAGGGGAACCCTACGAGCAGTACTTC. Complete variable domain (other parts from reference TRBV5-1 and TRBJ2-7): KAGVTQTPRYLIKTRGQQVTLSCSPISGHRSVSWYQQTPGQGLQFLFEYFSETQRNKGNFPGRFSGRQFSNSRSEMNVSTLELGDSALYLCASSWRTGEPYEQYFGPGTRLTVT.

The gene calls are TRBV27 and TRBJ1-2, with D unclear. With 6 bases removed from V and 5 bases from J, the gap between germline ends came to 7 bases. Germline loops: CDR1 MNHEY, CDR2 SMNVEV (reference sequence). This CDR3 is 11 amino acids long. CDR3: CASRGQYGYTF. The DNA of the CDR3 is TGTGCCAGCAGGGGCCAGTATGGCTACACCTTC.